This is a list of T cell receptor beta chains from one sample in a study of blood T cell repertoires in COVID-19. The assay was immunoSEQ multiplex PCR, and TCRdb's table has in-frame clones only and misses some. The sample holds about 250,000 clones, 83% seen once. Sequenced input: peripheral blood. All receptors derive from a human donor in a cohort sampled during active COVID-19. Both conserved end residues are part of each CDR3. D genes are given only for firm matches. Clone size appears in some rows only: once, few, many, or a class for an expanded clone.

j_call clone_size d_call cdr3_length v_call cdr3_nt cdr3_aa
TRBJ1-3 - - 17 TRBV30 TGTGCCTGGAGGGAAACAGGGTCCTCGCACTCTGGAAACACCATATATTTT CAWRETGSSHSGNTIYF
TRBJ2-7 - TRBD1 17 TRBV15 TGTGCCACCAGCAGGGGCTGGGACAGGGTATTTTCCTACGAGCAGTACTTC CATSRGWDRVFSYEQYF
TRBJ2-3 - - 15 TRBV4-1 TGCGCCAGCAGCCAAGAAGACAGGTTGACAGATACGCAGTATTTT CASSQEDRLTDTQYF
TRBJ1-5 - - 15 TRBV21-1 TGTGCCAGCAGCGGAAGCGGGACAATTAATCAGCCCCAGCATTTT CASSGSGTINQPQHF
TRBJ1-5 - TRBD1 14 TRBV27 TGTGCCAGCAGTCCACAGGGGGCTAATCAGCCCCAGCATTTT CASSPQGANQPQHF
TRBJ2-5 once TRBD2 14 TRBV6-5 TGTGCCAGCAGCCGACTAGCGGGGGGGGAGACCCAGTACTTC CASSRLAGGETQYF
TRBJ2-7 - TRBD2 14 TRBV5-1 TGCGCCAGCAGCTTGCGGGGGGAAGAGGACGAGCAGTACTTC CASSLRGEEDEQYF
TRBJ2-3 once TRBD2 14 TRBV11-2 TGTGCCAGCAGCTTATCGGGGGGATCAAATACGCAGTATTTT CASSLSGGSNTQYF
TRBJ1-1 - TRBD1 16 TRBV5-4 TGTGCCAGCAGCAATACGGGACAGCCCATGAACACTGAAGCTTTCTTT CASSNTGQPMNTEAFF
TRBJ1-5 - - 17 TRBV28 TGTGCCAGCAATTTAGGCACAGCACACCCTAGCAATCAGCCCCAGCATTTT CASNLGTAHPSNQPQHF
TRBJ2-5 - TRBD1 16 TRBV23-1 TGCGCCAGCAGTCAATCGGGTGACAGGGATTGGGAGACCCAGTACTTC CASSQSGDRDWETQYF
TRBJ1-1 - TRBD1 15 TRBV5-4 TGTGCCAGCAGCCCGGGACAGGGGGCGCATAGTGAAGCTTTCTTT CASSPGQGAHSEAFF
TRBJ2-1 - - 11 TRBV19 TGTGCCAGTAGTATCAGGGATGAGCAGTTCTTC CASSIRDEQFF
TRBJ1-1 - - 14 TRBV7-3 TGTGCCAGCAGCCCTCAGGGGTCGAGCACTGAAGCTTTCTTT CASSPQGSSTEAFF
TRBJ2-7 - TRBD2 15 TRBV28 TGTGCCAGCAGTTTTGTCCCTAGCGGGAGCTACGAGCAGTACTTC CASSFVPSGSYEQYF
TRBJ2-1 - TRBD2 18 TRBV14 TGTGCCAGCAGCCAACGCTTTAGCGGGAGGACCTCCTACAATGAGCAGTTCTTC CASSQRFSGRTSYNEQFF
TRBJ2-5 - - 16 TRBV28 TGTGCCAGCAGTTTGCGCCTAGCCAAAAGCCAAGAGACCCAGTACTTC CASSLRLAKSQETQYF